Each of the 22 T cell receptor beta chains below was sequenced from the same sample in a study of T cells in Graves' hyperthyroidism and ophthalmopathy. Amplified TCR beta CDR3 regions derived from RNA transcripts. First-round RT-PCR of the TCR CDR3 relied on the HTBI primer set. TCRdb re-called the multiplex PCR reads with MiXCR, one entry per CDR3 protein. The sample consists of under 400,000 distinct CDR3 sequences, 25% of them appearing once. The sequenced sample was blood. The origin of the receptors is a man aged 50-60 years with Graves' hyperthyroidism.

The rearrangement links TRBV6-1 to TRBJ1-1; D gene unclear. The CDR3 is 13 amino acids. V lost 6 bases to trimming and J lost 2 bases, with 10 bases between them. Germline CDR1 is MNHNS and CDR2 is SASEGT. CDR3 DNA: TGTGCCAGCAGAGCGGGCCACAACACTGAAGCTTTCTTT. Protein product: CASRAGHNTEAFF.

This chain uses TRBV11-2 with TRBJ2-2; no clear D gene. Between the trimmed V and J ends, which lost 6 bases and 4 bases, there was a span of 9 bases. The CDR3 extends over 13 amino acids. Germline CDR1 reads SGHAT; CDR2 reads FQNNGV. CDR3 coding DNA: TGTGCCAGCAGGGTGACGGGCACCGGGGAGCTGTTTTTT. Amino acids: CASRVTGTGELFF.

This clonotype came up many times. The genes are TRBV24-1 and TRBJ2-1; TRBD2 aligns across 7 bases. Looked up from germline, CDR1 is KGHDR and CDR2 is SFDVKD. The CDR3 covers 16 residues. J lost 1 base, V lost 5 bases, and 7 bases had no gene match. The CDR3 spells CATSGGGAWSYNEQFF. DNA for the CDR3: TGTGCCACCAGTGGGGGGGGAGCGTGGTCCTACAATGAGCAGTTCTTC.

This clonotype was seen a handful of times. The chain recombines TRBV20-1 with TRBJ2-3; 10 bases agree with TRBD2. Germline V gene data show CDR1 as DFQATT and CDR2 as SNEGSKA (reference sequence). CDR3 length: 20 residues. The trim removed 6 bases at V and 2 bases at J, leaving 23 bases unmatched. CDR3: CSAVGVVRSGRALDTDTQYF. CDR3 bases: TGCAGTGCGGTAGGCGTAGTGAGGAGCGGGAGGGCCCTGGACACAGATACGCAGTATTTT.

The chain joins TRBV7-9 to TRBJ1-5; TRBD1 might be the D (6 bases). The CDR3 is made up of 14 amino acids. Germline-derived CDR1 and CDR2 are SEHNR and FQNEAQ (reference sequence). V lost 5 bases, J lost 6 bases, and 14 bases lay in between. DNA of the CDR3: TGTGCCAGCAGCCCGGGACATCGGAGTCAGCCCCAGCATTTT. Translating gives CASSPGHRSQPQHF.

There are many counts of this clonotype. The rearrangement links TRBV28 to TRBJ1-1; D is ambiguous. The CDR3 loop spans 15 amino acids. Germline CDR1 MDHEN, CDR2 SYDVKM. V gave up 5 bases and J gave up 4 bases, with 17 bases separating them. The CDR3 DNA follows: TGTGCCAGCAGTATTCCCTCGGCAGGCGGCACTGAAGCTTTCTTT. Protein sequence: CASSIPSAGGTEAFF.

The V and J genes are TRBV7-2 and TRBJ1-2; D gene ambiguous. Germline CDR1 reads SGHTA; CDR2 reads FQGNSA. CDR3 size: 13 residues. Trimming cost V 5 bases and J 7 bases, with 14 bases left between them. The CDR3, as DNA: TGTGCCAGCAGCCAAGAAACGGGGTCTGGCTACACCTTC. It translates to CASSQETGSGYTF. Variable domain in full (rest from reference TRBV7-2 and TRBJ1-2): GAGVSQSPSNKVTEKGKDVELRCDPISGHTALYWYRQSLGQGLEFLIYFQGNSAPDKSGLPSDRFSAERTGGSVSTLTIQRTQQEDSAVYLCASSQETGSGYTFGSGTRLTVV.

This clonotype appeared a few times. The chain carries TRBV12-3 or TRBV12-4 and TRBJ2-3; TRBD1 might be the D (6 bases). The CDR3 totals 17 residues. Trimming took 1 base from V and 0 from J, leaving 14 bases between them. The CDR3 region is CASSLGQEILSTDTQYF. In nucleotides, the CDR3 is TGTGCCAGCAGTTTAGGACAGGAAATTCTTAGCACAGATACGCAGTATTTT.

Remarks on this clonotype: A read error may explain this, as a much larger clone is one base away. J is TRBJ1-1 and V is TRBV2, with D possibly being TRBD1 (6 bases). The CDR3 loop spans 14 amino acids. V was trimmed by 1 base and J by 4 bases, leaving 10 bases between them. Germline loops: CDR1 SNHLY, CDR2 FYNNEI. The CDR3 protein is CASSEGRGSTEAFF. The CDR3 DNA reads as TGTGCCAGCAGTGAAGGGAGGGGGAGCACTGAAGCTTTCTTT.

The chain links TRBV24-1 to TRBJ2-2, with a weak D call TRBD1 (6 bases). Trimming removed 4 bases from V and 4 bases from J, with 12 bases in between. CDR1 and CDR2 (germline): KGHDR, SFDVKD. This CDR3 spans 15 amino acids. DNA of the CDR3: TGTGCCACCAGTGACCCTACAGGGCTCACCGGGGAGCTGTTTTTT. This translates into CATSDPTGLTGELFF.

V usage is TRBV20-1 and J usage is TRBJ2-3; the D gene could be TRBD1 or TRBD2 (6 bases each). The V end was cut by 6 bases, the J end by 3 bases, with 19 bases between. CDR1 is DFQATT, CDR2 SNEGSKA, per germline (reference sequence). This CDR3 comprises 15 residues. As DNA, the CDR3 is TGCAGTGCATCAGCTGGCGGGGACACGACAGATACGCAGTATTTT. Protein product: CSASAGGDTTDTQYF.

The rearrangement uses TRBV6-1 and TRBJ2-5, with 8 positions matching TRBD2. Trimming took 7 bases from V and 5 from J; bases not matched to a gene: 6. In germline, CDR1 is MNHNS, CDR2 SASEGT. There are 13 residues in the CDR3. The CDR3 protein is CASKTRGGETQYF. In DNA, the CDR3 is TGTGCCAGCAAAACCCGGGGGGGGGAGACCCAGTACTTC.

V gene TRBV5-1 combines with J gene TRBJ1-5; D not resolved. Germline V lookup: CDR1 SGHRS, CDR2 YFSETQ. The V and J ends lost 4 bases and 3 bases respectively, with 14 bases between them. The CDR3 is made up of 15 amino acids. The CDR3 DNA is TGCGCCAGCAGCGCGGGTGGAAGGGTCAATCAGCCCCAGCATTTT. Encoded protein: CASSAGGRVNQPQHF. Filled out from reference TRBV5-1 and TRBJ1-5, the complete variable domain reads KAGVTQTPRYLIKTRGQQVTLSCSPISGHRSVSWYQQTPGQGLQFLFEYFSETQRNKGNFPGRFSGRQFSNSRSEMNVSTLELGDSALYLCASSAGGRVNQPQHFGDGTRLSIL.

This clonotype was counted between two and nine times. The V gene is TRBV6-1, the J gene TRBJ1-2, with TRBD1 identical over 8 bases. J gave up 2 bases and V 5 bases, and 10 bases lay outside the gene matches. Germline V gene data show CDR1 as MNHNS and CDR2 as SASEGT. The CDR3 has 16 residues. The CDR3 loop is CASSPERGTGNYGYTF. The DNA of the CDR3 is TGTGCCAGCAGTCCCGAAAGAGGGACAGGAAACTATGGCTACACCTTC.

At least ten counts were recorded for this clonotype. The chain employs TRBV7-3 and TRBJ2-3, with TRBD2 matching over 10 bases. The germline CDR1 and CDR2 sequences are SGHTA and FQGTGA. CDR3 length: 16 amino acids. V lost 5 bases, J lost 1 base, and 6 bases stayed unmatched. Here the CDR3 reads CASSPAGTSGTDTQYF. The CDR3 DNA follows: TGTGCCAGCAGCCCCGCGGGGACTAGCGGCACAGATACGCAGTATTTT.

The chain joins TRBV6-1 to TRBJ1-5, with D hard to call. The CDR3 is 14 residues long. V lost 6 bases, J lost 0 bases, and 9 bases lay in between. Germline values: CDR1 MNHNS, CDR2 SASEGT. CDR3 residues: CASRPDYSNQPQHF. In DNA, the CDR3 is TGTGCCAGCAGGCCGGATTATAGCAATCAGCCCCAGCATTTT.

This clonotype was counted at least ten times. The V call is TRBV3-1, the J call TRBJ1-1; the D is unclear. This CDR3 comprises 15 residues. The germline CDR1 and CDR2 sequences are LGHDT and YNNKEL (reference sequence). V was trimmed by 1 base and J by 4 bases, leaving 13 bases between them. The CDR3 sequence is CASSQGIAPGTEAFF. In DNA form, the CDR3 reads TGTGCCAGCAGCCAAGGGATAGCCCCGGGCACTGAAGCTTTCTTT.

The gene calls are TRBV27 and TRBJ1-5, with a weak D call TRBD1 (5 bases). This CDR3 contains 15 residues. Deletions cut 6 bases from V and 2 bases from J, with 14 bases between. Germline CDR1 and CDR2: MNHEY and SMNVEV (reference sequence). The CDR3 DNA reads TGTGCCAGCAGACCCGGGGCGTCGGGCAATCAGCCCCAGCATTTT. Translating it yields CASRPGASGNQPQHF.

This clonotype was seen ten or more times. This rearrangement joins TRBV3-1 to TRBJ2-1; 11 nucleotides align to TRBD2. Germline CDR1 LGHDT, CDR2 YNNKEL (reference sequence). The V segment lost 4 bases and the J segment 7 bases; nucleotides outside the gene matches: 6. The CDR3 spans 15 residues. CDR3 region: CASSPTSGSGNEQFF. The CDR3 DNA sequence: TGTGCCAGCAGCCCTACTAGCGGGAGCGGTAATGAGCAGTTCTTC.

This clonotype came up once. The V and J genes are TRBV27 and TRBJ1-2, with TRBD1 matching 10 bases. CDR1 and CDR2 from the germline V gene are MNHEY and SMNVEV (reference sequence). The J segment lost 8 bases and the V segment lost 6 bases, leaving 9 bases of the junction unmatched. This CDR3 has 14 residues. As DNA, the CDR3 is TGTGCCAGCAGACCCCGGGGGACAGGGGTGGGCTACACCTTC. Translated: CASRPRGTGVGYTF.

This chain uses TRBV28 with TRBJ2-7, with TRBD2 matching 8 bases. From germline, CDR1 is MDHEN and CDR2 SYDVKM. The CDR3 consists of 15 residues. The V gene end was trimmed by 5 bases and the J gene end by 2 bases; junction bases not matched to a gene: 8. The CDR3 DNA reads as TGTGCCAGCAGTCCTAGCGGGCTACTGGCCTACGAGCAGTACTTC. Protein: CASSPSGLLAYEQYF.

This clonotype appeared a few times. The gene calls are TRBV28 and TRBJ1-2; possible D gene TRBD1, 5 bases. Trimming shortened V by 1 base and J by 9 bases, and 12 bases separated the two germline ends. The CDR3 runs to 13 residues. Germline loops: CDR1 MDHEN, CDR2 SYDVKM. The CDR3 DNA reads TGTGCCAGCAGTTTATATCAGGGCTCTCGCTACACCTTC. Its translation is CASSLYQGSRYTF.